This T cell receptor beta chain was documented in a study of blood T cell repertoires in COVID-19. Looking at the study overall: Italy, Spain and the United States were the sources of the convalescent and acute COVID-19 samples. PBMCs, B-cell-depleted T cells, or T cells provided the cDNA or gDNA that made up the material.

V was clipped by 0 bases and J by 5 bases, with 4 bases between them. Per germline, CDR1 SGHVS and CDR2 FQNEAQ. The CDR3 extends over 12 amino acids. Generated by immunoSEQ multiplex PCR, the TCRdb table keeps only in-frame clones and is missing some. The table shows roughly 200,000 clones, with roughly 84% occurring only once. Participants reported their clinical history, and cohort assignment relied on those reports. The V gene is TRBV7-8, the J gene TRBJ1-1; D uncertain. The sequence was obtained from a man aged 25 to 40 in a cohort exposed to, infected with or recovered from COVID-19 (not recorded which). The sample was PBMCs or T cells enriched from blood (not recorded which). CDR3 sequence: CASSLAPTEAFF. The CDR3 nucleotides read TGTGCCAGCAGCTTAGCTCCTACTGAAGCTTTCTTT.